This T cell receptor beta chain came from a study of blood T cell repertoires in COVID-19. As for the study in general: COVID-19 samples, acute and convalescent, were from the United States, Italy and Spain. Sources were T cells, B-cell-depleted T cells, or PBMCs; the material itself was cDNA or gDNA.

From germline, CDR1 is SGHVS and CDR2 FNYEAQ. The CDR3 covers 16 residues. The V gene end was trimmed by 0 bases and the J gene end by 3 bases; junction bases not matched to a gene: 2. In the original analysis: Estimated nucleated cell counts came from reference gene primer amplification. Using immunoSEQ multiplex PCR, the repertoire was profiled, and TCRdb retains in-frame clones only, with some absent. From that table come the V and J calls and clone size; the DNA was used to work out D and trimming. The table includes 300,000 to 350,000 clones, roughly 86% detected once. A Seattle source enrolled patients during active infection and followed them longitudinally.

The sequence was collected from a woman between 65 and 79 years old with COVID-19, enrolled during active disease. This chain uses TRBV7-6 with TRBJ1-4; TRBD1 matches at 9 bases. The sample was peripheral blood. CDR3 in amino acids: CASSLARDRANEKLFF. CDR3 bases: TGTGCCAGCAGCTTAGCCCGGGACAGGGCTAATGAAAAACTGTTTTTT.